The next 30 T cell receptor beta chains were all read from a single sample in a study of a mutant IDH1 vaccine in newly diagnosed glioma. Sequencing used immunoSEQ multiplex PCR; TCRdb keeps in-frame clones, though not all of them. The sample comprises roughly 60,000 clones, around 84% of which are singletons, and approximately 3.7% rests with the top ten. Regarding time point: week 23, last vaccination. One vaccine dose held 300 ug of mutant IDH1 20-mer peptide and came with topical imiquimod. Antigen specificity for these receptors is unknown. The source was PBMCs, collected from a glioma patient whose treatment included an IDH1 peptide vaccine. The origin of the receptors is a man aged 25 to 40 with glioma.

V and J are TRBV2 and TRBJ2-3; D unresolved. The CDR3 loop spans 15 amino acids. V was shortened by 2 bases and J by 0 bases, with 9 bases between the two germline ends. CDR1 and CDR2 (germline): SNHLY, FYNNEI. CDR3 sequence (DNA): TGTGCCAGCAGTGAATCGGTAGCTAGCACAGATACGCAGTATTTT. Translating it yields CASSESVASTDTQYF.

This clone has only one observation. This chain's CDR3 is CASSLAGTFAGNTIYF. The CDR3 DNA is TGTGCCAGCAGCTTAGCGGGGACATTTGCTGGAAACACCATATATTTT. This chain joins TRBV7-9 and TRBJ1-3; weak D call: TRBD1 (6 bases). Germline CDR1 and CDR2: SEHNR and FQNEAQ (reference sequence). Trimming took 0 bases from V and 2 from J, leaving 11 bases between them. This CDR3 region has 16 residues.

The rearrangement uses TRBV18 and TRBJ2-5; a possible D gene is TRBD1 (6 bases). Germline V gives CDR1 KGHSH, CDR2 LQKENI. The ends were cut back, 6 bases at V and 2 bases at J, with 10 bases in the middle. The CDR3 has 13 amino acids. This CDR3 is CASSSGQQETQYF. The CDR3 DNA reads as TGTGCCAGCTCCTCGGGACAACAAGAGACCCAGTACTTC.

There are a few counts of this clone. This chain joins TRBV5-1 and TRBJ1-1; D remains unclear. The CDR3 is 13 amino acids. In germline, CDR1 is SGHRS, CDR2 YFSETQ. The V gene lost 4 bases and the J gene lost 1 base, with 8 bases spanning the gap. Here the CDR3 reads CASSPRQNTEAFF. The CDR3 nucleotides read TGCGCCAGCAGCCCTCGACAGAACACTGAAGCTTTCTTT. Full variable domain (remainder filled in from reference TRBV5-1 and TRBJ1-1): KAGVTQTPRYLIKTRGQQVTLSCSPISGHRSVSWYQQTPGQGLQFLFEYFSETQRNKGNFPGRFSGRQFSNSRSEMNVSTLELGDSALYLCASSPRQNTEAFFGQGTRLTVV.

This clone was seen only once. A read error may account for a junction end that differs from germline. The chain uses TRBV2 and TRBJ1-5; 8 bases align to TRBD1. This CDR3 is built from 15 residues. Germline V lookup: CDR1 SNHLY, CDR2 FYNNEI. CDR3 loop: CASSLRTGRDQPQHF. DNA of the CDR3: TGCGCCAGCAGCCTCCGGACAGGGAGGGATCAGCCCCAGCATTTT.

The chain combines TRBV15 with TRBJ1-1; D is ambiguous. Trimming cost V 3 bases and J 6 bases, with 11 bases left between them. CDR3 length: 13 amino acids. Germline-derived CDR1 and CDR2 are LNHNV and YYDKDF (reference sequence). The CDR3 loop reads CATSRPAGAEAFF. Written as DNA, the CDR3 is TGTGCCACCAGCAGGCCAGCCGGCGCTGAAGCTTTCTTT.

The V and J genes are TRBV7-7 and TRBJ2-5; D gene uncertain. Germline CDR1 is SSHAT and CDR2 is FNYEAQ (reference sequence). The CDR3 loop spans 14 amino acids. V shed 2 bases and J shed 4 bases, with 11 bases lying between them. CDR3 bases: TGTGCCAGCAGCTTATCAGGAATTGGAGAGACCCAGTACTTC. This sequence encodes CASSLSGIGETQYF.

The V gene is TRBV6-1, the J gene TRBJ2-1; D gene uncertain. The V gene's germline CDR1 is MNHNS and CDR2 SASEGT. This CDR3 has 13 amino acids. V was trimmed by 4 bases and J by 4 bases, leaving 8 bases between them. CDR3 amino acids: CASSAEMYNEQFF. DNA for the CDR3: TGTGCCAGCAGTGCTGAAATGTACAATGAGCAGTTCTTC.

The V gene is TRBV6-6, the J gene TRBJ1-5; 10 positions match TRBD1. Germline CDR1 is MNHNY and CDR2 is SVGAGI (reference sequence). The CDR3 consists of 16 residues. V lost 4 bases to trimming and J lost 3 bases; unmatched junction nucleotides: 6. The CDR3 DNA sequence: TGTGCCAGCAGTTGGGGGACAGGGGCGCCCAATCAGCCCCAGCATTTT. Protein sequence: CASSWGTGAPNQPQHF.

This chain connects TRBV28 to TRBJ2-7; D may be TRBD2 (5 bases). Germline V gene sequence: CDR1 MDHEN, CDR2 SYDVKM. This CDR3 region has 14 residues. Trimming took off 7 bases at V and 0 bases at J, with 13 bases between the two ends. In nucleotides, the CDR3 is TGTGCCAGCATGGAGATCCGGGGCTCCTACGAGCAGTACTTC. It yields the protein CASMEIRGSYEQYF.

The chain couples TRBV28 to TRBJ1-5, with 11 bases that match TRBD1. Germline V gene sequence: CDR1 MDHEN, CDR2 SYDVKM. Losses at the gene ends were 4 bases for V and 7 bases for J; bases not matched to a gene: 3. This CDR3 has 14 amino acids. In DNA form, the CDR3 reads TGTGCCAGCAGTTGGACAGGGGGCATCCAGCCCCAGCATTTT. Protein: CASSWTGGIQPQHF.

This clone was detected a few times. This rearrangement joins TRBV5-1 to TRBJ1-4, with TRBD1 as a possible D gene (6 bases). The CDR3 covers 16 residues. V lost 4 bases and J lost 6, with 19 bases in between. Germline loops: CDR1 SGHRS, CDR2 YFSETQ. The CDR3 DNA sequence: TGCGCCAGCAGCCCCAATAGGGGGGATGGTGATGAAAAACTGTTTTTT. This codes for CASSPNRGDGDEKLFF.

The chain employs TRBV11-2 and TRBJ1-1; D perhaps matches TRBD1 (6 bases). Germline V CDR1 and CDR2: SGHAT, FQNNGV. Trimming removed 1 base from V and 7 bases from J, with 10 bases in between. The CDR3 spans 13 residues. The CDR3 nucleotides are TGTGCCAGCAGCTTAGTTGGGGACAATGAAGCTTTCTTT. It specifies CASSLVGDNEAFF.

The chain joins TRBV18 to TRBJ2-5; the D call may be TRBD1 or TRBD2 (5 bases each). CDR3 size: 15 residues. CDR1 and CDR2 from the germline V gene are KGHSH and LQKENI. Trimming stripped 3 bases from V and 5 bases from J, with 16 bases between. The CDR3 here is CASSPGRDVSETQYF. The CDR3, as DNA: TGTGCCAGCTCACCGGGACGGGACGTATCGGAGACCCAGTACTTC.

The V and J genes are TRBV5-6 and TRBJ2-2; TRBD1 aligns across 9 bases. The CDR3 totals 15 residues. Germline-derived CDR1 and CDR2 are SGHDT and YYEEEE. The V and J ends lost 2 bases and 6 bases, in that order; junction bases with no gene match: 5. The CDR3 sequence: CASSFVQGASGELFF. CDR3 DNA sequence: TGTGCCAGCAGCTTCGTACAGGGGGCGTCCGGGGAGCTGTTTTTT.

The chain carries TRBV4-1 and TRBJ1-5, with D uncertain. With 1 base removed from V and 4 bases from J, the gap between germline ends came to 14 bases. This CDR3 spans 16 amino acids. The germline V gene encodes CDR1 MGHRA and CDR2 YSYEKL. CDR3 loop: CASSQGLLGLNQPQHF. The CDR3 DNA reads as TGCGCCAGCAGCCAAGGCCTTCTAGGCCTTAATCAGCCCCAGCATTTT.

This chain joins TRBV5-1 and TRBJ1-1, with unresolved D. The CDR3 contains 14 residues. Germline CDR1 SGHRS, CDR2 YFSETQ. Trimming shortened V by 6 bases and J by 10 bases, and 22 bases separated the two germline ends. The CDR3 here is CASTDGNPYSRAFF. The CDR3 DNA is TGCGCCAGCACCGACGGCAATCCATACTCTCGAGCTTTCTTT.

The rearrangement joins TRBV11-2 to TRBJ1-1, with 7 bases lining up with TRBD1. The CDR3 is made up of 11 amino acids. CDR1 is SGHAT and CDR2 is FQNNGV in the germline V gene. The V gene end was trimmed by 3 bases and the J gene end by 9 bases; junction bases not matched to a gene: 1. This CDR3 is CASSLGQKAFF. The CDR3 DNA reads as TGTGCCAGCAGCTTGGGACAGAAAGCTTTCTTT.

The gene calls are TRBV9 and TRBJ2-1; D is ambiguous. There are 15 residues in the CDR3. The V gene lost 2 bases and the J gene lost 2 bases, with 11 bases spanning the gap. Looked up from germline, CDR1 is SGDLS and CDR2 is YYNGEE. CDR3 in amino acids: CASSVYAAAYNEQFF. The CDR3 DNA follows: TGTGCCAGCAGCGTTTATGCCGCAGCCTACAATGAGCAGTTCTTC.

The V call is TRBV6-6, the J call TRBJ2-5; D unresolved. Germline assignment: CDR1 MNHNY and CDR2 SVGAGI (reference sequence). V lost 7 bases and J 3 bases, leaving 6 bases between the germline ends. The CDR3 sequence is 11 residues long. CDR3 protein: CASTGKETQYF. Written as DNA, the CDR3 is TGTGCCAGCACCGGTAAAGAGACCCAGTACTTC.

This clone occurred a few times. The chain couples TRBV5-1 to TRBJ1-1, with 8 bases identical to TRBD1. Unmatched junction bases numbered 9, after V lost 0 bases and J lost 5 bases. CDR1 SGHRS and CDR2 YFSETQ come from the germline V gene. The CDR3 length is 16 residues. This CDR3 is CASSLGPGGGGTEAFF. CDR3 nucleotides: TGCGCCAGCAGCTTGGGGCCAGGGGGCGGTGGTACTGAAGCTTTCTTT.

The DNA for the CDR3 is TGTGCCTGGATCCCCGTCGGGGTCGGCTACACCTTC. Translation gives CAWIPVGVGYTF. This chain connects TRBV30 to TRBJ1-2; no clear D. The CDR3 runs 12 residues. CDR1 and CDR2 (germline): GTSNPN, SVGIG (reference sequence). Trimming took off 4 bases at V and 8 bases at J, with 14 bases between the two ends.

In this sample, this clone turned up once. V gene TRBV6-6 combines with J gene TRBJ1-2, with a possible D match to TRBD1 (6 bases). Germline CDR1 reads MNHNY; CDR2 reads SVGAGI (reference sequence). The CDR3 extends over 16 amino acids. Trimming cost V 6 bases and J 0 bases, with 17 bases left between them. The CDR3 here is CASRVDSSIPNYGYTF. The CDR3 DNA sequence: TGTGCCAGCAGGGTGGACAGTTCTATTCCTAACTATGGCTACACCTTC.

This chain joins TRBV7-8 and TRBJ1-4, with D possibly TRBD1 on 5 matching bases. Germline loops: CDR1 SGHVS, CDR2 FQNEAQ. V was cut by 5 bases and J by 6 bases, with 16 bases left in between. This CDR3 is 15 amino acids long. CDR3 region: CASSLGRGRDEKLFF. CDR3 in DNA: TGTGCCAGCAGCCTCGGGAGGGGTCGGGATGAAAAACTGTTTTTT.

The chain couples TRBV7-9 to TRBJ2-7; 8 bases are a match to TRBD1. This CDR3 spans 18 amino acids. The germline V gene has CDR1 SEHNR and CDR2 FQNEAQ (reference sequence). The V segment lost 1 base and the J segment 2 bases; nucleotides outside the gene matches: 13. The CDR3 loop reads CASSLGDRGRRNTYEQYF. In DNA, the CDR3 is TGTGCCAGCAGCTTAGGAGACAGGGGCCGCCGGAATACCTACGAGCAGTACTTC.

V is TRBV7-2 and J is TRBJ2-1; 8 bases are shared with TRBD2. Germline V gene data show CDR1 as SGHTA and CDR2 as FQGNSA. The CDR3 has 15 residues. With V trimmed by 6 bases and J by 2 bases, 6 bases remained unmatched. The CDR3 loop reads CASSFERGTYNEQFF. The CDR3 DNA reads as TGTGCCAGCAGTTTCGAGCGGGGGACCTACAATGAGCAGTTCTTC.

The chain carries TRBV11-2 and TRBJ1-6; D unresolved. The CDR3 is made up of 15 amino acids. Between the trimmed V and J ends, which lost 3 bases and 7 bases, there was a span of 13 bases. CDR1 is SGHAT and CDR2 is FQNNGV in the germline V gene. The CDR3 DNA is TGTGCCAGCAGCTTTCGCCCGGACGGGAATTCACCCCTCCACTTT. Protein product: CASSFRPDGNSPLHF.

The V call is TRBV27, the J call TRBJ1-5; maybe TRBD1 (6 bases). The germline CDR1 and CDR2 sequences are MNHEY and SMNVEV (reference sequence). The CDR3 loop spans 13 amino acids. Trimming shortened V by 6 bases and J by 5 bases, and 11 bases separated the two germline ends. CDR3 DNA: TGTGCCAGCAGACAAGACAGGCATCAGCCCCAGCATTTT. It specifies CASRQDRHQPQHF.

The chain combines TRBV10-2 with TRBJ2-7, with 11 positions matching TRBD1. After removal of 6 bases from V and 3 bases from J, the junction contained 4 bases not matched to a gene. The CDR3 has 14 residues. The V gene's germline CDR1 is WSHSY and CDR2 SAAADI. CDR3 sequence (DNA): TGCGCCAGCAGCGGACAGGGGGCCGACTACGAGCAGTACTTC. Its translation is CASSGQGADYEQYF.

This rearrangement joins TRBV7-8 to TRBJ1-1; D unclear. Germline loops: CDR1 SGHVS, CDR2 FQNEAQ. V shed 7 bases and J shed 0 bases, with 9 bases lying between them. The CDR3 spans 13 residues. The CDR3 loop reads CASTSPMNTEAFF. The DNA of the CDR3 is TGTGCCAGCACAAGCCCAATGAACACTGAAGCTTTCTTT.